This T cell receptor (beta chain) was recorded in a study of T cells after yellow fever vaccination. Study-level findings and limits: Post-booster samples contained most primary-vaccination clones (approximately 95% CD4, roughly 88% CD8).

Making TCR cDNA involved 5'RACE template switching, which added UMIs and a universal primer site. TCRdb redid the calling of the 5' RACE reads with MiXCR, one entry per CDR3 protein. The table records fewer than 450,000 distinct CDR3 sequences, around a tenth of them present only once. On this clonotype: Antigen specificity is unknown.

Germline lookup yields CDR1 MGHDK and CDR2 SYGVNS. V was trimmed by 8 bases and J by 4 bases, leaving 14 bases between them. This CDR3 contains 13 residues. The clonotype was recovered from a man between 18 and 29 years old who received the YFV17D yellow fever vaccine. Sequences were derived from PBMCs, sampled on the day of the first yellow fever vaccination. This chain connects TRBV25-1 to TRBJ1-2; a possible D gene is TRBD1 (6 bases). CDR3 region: CASAVGGGYGYTF. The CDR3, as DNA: TGTGCCAGCGCCGTCGGGGGCGGCTATGGCTACACCTTC.